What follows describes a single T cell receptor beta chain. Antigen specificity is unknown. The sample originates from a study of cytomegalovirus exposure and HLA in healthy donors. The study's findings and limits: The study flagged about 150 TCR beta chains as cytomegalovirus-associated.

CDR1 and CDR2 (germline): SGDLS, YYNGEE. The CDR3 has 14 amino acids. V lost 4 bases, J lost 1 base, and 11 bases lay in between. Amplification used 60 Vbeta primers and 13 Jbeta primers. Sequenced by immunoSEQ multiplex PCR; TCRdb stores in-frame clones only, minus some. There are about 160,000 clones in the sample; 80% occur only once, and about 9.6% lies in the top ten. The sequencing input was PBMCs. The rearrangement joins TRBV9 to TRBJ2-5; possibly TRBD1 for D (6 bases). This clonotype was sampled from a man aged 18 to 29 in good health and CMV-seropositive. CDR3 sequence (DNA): TGTGCCAGCAGCCTCGGACAGAGCCAAGAGACCCAGTACTTC. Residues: CASSLGQSQETQYF.